This is a list of T cell receptor beta chains from one sample in a study of radiation and T cells in renal cell carcinoma. Libraries were prepared by immunoSEQ multiplex PCR; TCRdb keeps only in-frame clonotypes and omits some of them. This repertoire shows roughly 130,000 clones, about 88% found once; its top ten account for about 5%. Sequenced material: blood, taken from a patient whose treatment included radiotherapy and nephrectomy. These receptors were collected from a woman in her 70s with renal cell carcinoma. Each CDR3 is given with its conserved first and last residue. The order of the fields is J gene, D gene, V gene, clone size, CDR3 protein, CDR3 DNA. D genes are given only for firm matches. Size tells how often a clone was seen (once, few, many) or the class of an expanded clone, and some rows leave it out.

>TRBJ2-7|NA|TRBV27|once
CASSLTGGEQYF
TGTGCCAGCAGCTTAACCGGGGGCGAGCAGTACTTC
>TRBJ2-2|TRBD1|TRBV9|NA
CASTRTGQVGELFF
TGTGCCAGCACCCGGACAGGGCAGGTCGGGGAGCTGTTTTTT
>TRBJ2-7|NA|TRBV5-1|NA
CASSVKPGHQYEQYF
TGCGCCAGCAGCGTGAAACCGGGACACCAATACGAGCAGTACTTC
>TRBJ1-1|NA|TRBV4-2|NA
CASSHPGLHTEAFF
TGTGCCAGCAGCCATCCAGGGCTACACACTGAAGCTTTCTTT
>TRBJ2-7|NA|TRBV4-3|NA
CASSQDGGSRDEQYF
TGCGCCAGCAGCCAAGACGGAGGGTCTCGGGACGAGCAGTACTTC
>TRBJ1-2|TRBD1|TRBV7-3|NA
CASSLNGAGGPPHGYTF
TGTGCCAGCAGCTTAAACGGGGCAGGGGGCCCCCCCCATGGCTACACCTTC
>TRBJ1-6|NA|TRBV7-2|NA
CASSLVTDGSPLHF
TGTGCCAGCAGCTTAGTTACCGACGGGTCACCCCTCCACTTT
>TRBJ1-2|TRBD1|TRBV2|NA
CASPTTGTARLDGYTF
TGTGCCAGCCCGACGACCGGGACAGCTAGGCTGGATGGCTACACCTTC
>TRBJ1-6|NA|TRBV28|NA
CASRGLARSPLHF
TGTGCCAGCAGGGGACTGGCGCGTTCACCCCTCCACTTT
>TRBJ2-3|TRBD2|TRBV19|NA
CASSTGTSRDTQYF
TGTGCCAGTAGTACTGGGACTAGCAGAGATACGCAGTATTTT
>TRBJ2-2|NA|TRBV7-9|NA
CASSLGSGTGTGELFF
TGTGCCAGCAGCTTAGGCTCCGGGACGGGAACCGGGGAGCTGTTTTTT
>TRBJ2-5|TRBD2|TRBV7-2|NA
CASSFYPGLAGVETQYF
TGTGCCAGCAGCTTCTACCCAGGGCTAGCGGGGGTTGAGACCCAGTACTTC
>TRBJ2-7|TRBD1|TRBV19|NA
CATSDRAAGEQYF
TGTGCCACCTCGGACAGGGCGGCTGGCGAGCAGTACTTC
>TRBJ1-1|NA|TRBV30|few
CAWSPYGGTEAFF
TGTGCCTGGAGTCCTTATGGTGGCACTGAAGCTTTCTTT
>TRBJ1-4|TRBD1|TRBV7-2|NA
CASSLGGGAGEKLFF
TGTGCCAGCAGCTTAGGAGGGGGCGCGGGTGAAAAACTGTTTTTT
>TRBJ2-3|TRBD1|TRBV6-5|NA
CASKQGQASTDTQYF
TGTGCCAGCAAGCAGGGACAGGCAAGCACAGATACGCAGTATTTT
>TRBJ2-3|TRBD2|TRBV6-5|NA
CASRRLSGGADTQYF
TGTGCCAGCAGACGGCTTAGCGGGGGGGCGGATACGCAGTATTTT
>TRBJ2-2|TRBD1|TRBV23-1|NA
CASSHPGQTNGELFF
TGCGCCAGCAGTCATCCGGGACAGACGAACGGGGAGCTGTTTTTT
>TRBJ1-6|NA|TRBV18|NA
CASSRELSYNSPLHF
TGTGCCAGCTCACGGGAACTCTCCTATAATTCACCCCTCCACTTT
>TRBJ1-5|TRBD1|TRBV7-9|NA
CASSLWTGGGSNQPQHF
TGTGCCAGCAGCCTCTGGACAGGAGGGGGAAGCAATCAGCCCCAGCATTTT
>TRBJ1-1|NA|TRBV29-1|few
CSVGQGMTEAFF
TGCAGCGTTGGGCAGGGGATGACTGAAGCTTTCTTT
>TRBJ1-4|TRBD1|TRBV4-1|once
CASSSEQGAYEKLFF
TGCGCCAGCAGCTCAGAACAGGGGGCTTATGAAAAACTGTTTTTT